This T cell receptor beta chain was obtained from a study of CD8 T cells in ankylosing spondylitis. Overall study findings and caveats: A motif in TCR beta, a set of roughly eight highly homologous variants, appeared characteristic of ankylosing spondylitis blood.

This clonotype was observed a few times. Its matching antigen is unknown. The CDR3 contains 15 residues. Germline lookup yields CDR1 SGHVS and CDR2 FQNEAQ. Trimming pared 4 bases from V and 1 base from J, leaving 12 bases between. TCRdb fed the 5' RACE reads into MiXCR, producing one record per CDR3 protein. The table has approximately 240,000 distinct CDR3 sequences, under 12% seen once. This sequence was found in a male donor with ankylosing spondylitis or in good health (not recorded which). Sequenced input: blood, either unsorted or a sorted T cell fraction (not recorded which). The rearrangement joins TRBV7-8 to TRBJ2-3; unclear D gene. DNA of the CDR3: TGTGCCAGCAGCTCTGTGCAGTTACGCACAGATACGCAGTATTTT. It yields the protein CASSSVQLRTDTQYF.